The clone carrying this T cell receptor (beta chain) has more than one count but fewer than ten. No antigen is known for it. This record comes from a study of CD8+ T cells in alopecia areata. Findings and caveats of the study: Resident alphabeta T cells of normal skin are also sequenced in scalp samples.

Per germline, CDR1 PRHDT and CDR2 FYEKMQ (reference sequence). V lost 5 bases to trimming and J lost 4 bases, with 17 bases between them. This CDR3 comprises 15 residues. cDNA serving as the sequencing template came from extracted, reverse transcribed RNA. TCRdb's table, derived via immunoSEQ multiplex PCR, lists solely in-frame clones and lacks some. The sample yields some 150,000 clones, about 50% seen once. The clonotype was recovered from a human donor with alopecia areata. This material consisted of CD8+ T cells sorted from blood, taken at week 0. The chain employs TRBV13 and TRBJ1-2; D is uncertain. Here the CDR3 DNA reads TGTGCCAGCAGCCAAGGGTCGGAGAACTTCTATGGCTACACCTTC. Its translation: CASSQGSENFYGYTF.